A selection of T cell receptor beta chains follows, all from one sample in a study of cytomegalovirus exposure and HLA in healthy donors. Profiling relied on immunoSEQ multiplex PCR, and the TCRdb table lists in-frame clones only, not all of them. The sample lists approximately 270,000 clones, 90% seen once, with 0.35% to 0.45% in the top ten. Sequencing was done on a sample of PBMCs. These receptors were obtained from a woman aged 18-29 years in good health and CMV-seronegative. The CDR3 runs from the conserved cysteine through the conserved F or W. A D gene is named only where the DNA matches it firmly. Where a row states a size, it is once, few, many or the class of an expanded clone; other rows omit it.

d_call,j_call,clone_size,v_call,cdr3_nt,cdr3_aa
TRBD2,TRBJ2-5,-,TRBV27,TGTGCCAGCACCACCGGGACTACTGGGACCCAGTACTTC,CASTTGTTGTQYF
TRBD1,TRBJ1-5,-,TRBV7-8,TGTGCCAGCAGCTTAGCGGGACAGGGGGCCCTAAATCAGCCCCAGCATTTT,CASSLAGQGALNQPQHF
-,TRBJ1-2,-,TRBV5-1,TGCGCCAGCAGCCCAGGGTCCGGCGATGGCTACACCTTC,CASSPGSGDGYTF
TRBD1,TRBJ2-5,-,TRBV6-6,TGTGCCAGCAGTACCCCGACAGGGTTGGAGACCCAGTACTTC,CASSTPTGLETQYF
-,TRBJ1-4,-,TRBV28,TGTGCCAGCAGTTTATCAGCGCCTAATGAAAAACTGTTTTTT,CASSLSAPNEKLFF
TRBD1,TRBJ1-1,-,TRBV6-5,TGTGCCAGCAGTTCGAGACAGGGGGCGCGCGGGAGTTTCTTT,CASSSRQGARGSFF
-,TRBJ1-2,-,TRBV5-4,TGTGCCAGCAGCTTGAATTTAAGCCCGCCCGGCTACACCTTC,CASSLNLSPPGYTF
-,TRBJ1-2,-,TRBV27,TGTGCCAGCAGTCCCAGGGACTTCAGTGGCTACACCTTC,CASSPRDFSGYTF
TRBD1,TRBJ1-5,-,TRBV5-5,TGTGCCAGCAGCTCTGACAGGGGGCCAGATCAGCCCCAGCATTTT,CASSSDRGPDQPQHF
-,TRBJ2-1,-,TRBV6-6,TGTGCCAGCAGTTACTCCGGTGTTGAGCAGTTCTTC,CASSYSGVEQFF
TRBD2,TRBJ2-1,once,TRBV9,TGTGCCAGCAGCGTAGGGCCAGCGGGGGGGCCCAATGAGCAGTTCTTC,CASSVGPAGGPNEQFF
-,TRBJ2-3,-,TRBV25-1,TGTGCCAGCAGTGAACGACATAGTTGGCGGGGAATTACAGATACGCAGTATTTT,CASSERHSWRGITDTQYF
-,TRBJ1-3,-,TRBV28,TGTGCCAGCGGGCAGACAATCTCTGGAAACACCATATATTTT,CASGQTISGNTIYF
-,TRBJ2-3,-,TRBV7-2,TGTGCCAGCAGCTTAGGCCTGAGGGATACGCAGTATTTT,CASSLGLRDTQYF
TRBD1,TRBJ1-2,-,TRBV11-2,TGTGCCAGCAGCTTTTGGACAGGGGTTGGCTATGGCTACACCTTC,CASSFWTGVGYGYTF
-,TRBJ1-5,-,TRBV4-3,TGCGCCAGCAGCCAAGTAGAGGGTCAGCCCCAGCATTTT,CASSQVEGQPQHF
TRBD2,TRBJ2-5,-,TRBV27,TGTGCCAGCAGTCCACTAGCGGGGGGTAAAGAGACCCAGTACTTC,CASSPLAGGKETQYF
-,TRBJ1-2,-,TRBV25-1,TGTGCCAGCAGTCCCCCCCCGGGACTGTACTATGGCTACACCTTC,CASSPPPGLYYGYTF
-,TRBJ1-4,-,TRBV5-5,TGTGCCAGCAGCTCCACAGGGAACGGAGAAAAACTGTTTTTT,CASSSTGNGEKLFF
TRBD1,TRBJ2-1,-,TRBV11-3,TGTGCCAGCAGCCCGGGGACAGGGCTGGACAATGAGCAGTTCTTC,CASSPGTGLDNEQFF
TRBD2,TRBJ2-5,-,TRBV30,TGTGCCTGGAGACAATCGGGGGGGCGCGAGACCCAGTACTTC,CAWRQSGGRETQYF
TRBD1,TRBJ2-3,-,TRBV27,TGTGCCAGCAGTTCACCTTACGGGGACAGGGATTTAGATACGCAGTATTTT,CASSSPYGDRDLDTQYF
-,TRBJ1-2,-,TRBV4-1,TGCGCCAGCAGCCAAGGTGTATCAGATACCCTCATCTATGGCTACACCTTC,CASSQGVSDTLIYGYTF
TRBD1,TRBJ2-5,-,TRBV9,TGTGCCAGCAGCGCACACCGCCAGGGGGCCGGGGGAGAGACCCAGTACTTC,CASSAHRQGAGGETQYF
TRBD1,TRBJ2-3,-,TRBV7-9,TGTGCCAGCAGCCCGACAGGGCCGTTCACAGATACGCAGTATTTT,CASSPTGPFTDTQYF
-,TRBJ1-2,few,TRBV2,TGTGCCAGCAGTGGAACTGCGAGGAATGGCTACACCTTC,CASSGTARNGYTF
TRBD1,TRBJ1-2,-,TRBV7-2,TGTGCCAGCAGCCGTCGACAGGGCGAAGCTAACTATGGCTACACCTTC,CASSRRQGEANYGYTF
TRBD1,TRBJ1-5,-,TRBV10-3,TGTGCCATCTCCGGGACAGGGGATCAGCCCCAGCATTTT,CAISGTGDQPQHF
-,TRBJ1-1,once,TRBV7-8,TGTGCCAGCAGCTTACGGGGGTCGGACACTGAAGCTTTCTTT,CASSLRGSDTEAFF
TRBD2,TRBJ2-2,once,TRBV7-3,TGTGCCAGCAGCTCCTTAGCGGGGGGTAACACCGGGGAGCTGTTTTTT,CASSSLAGGNTGELFF
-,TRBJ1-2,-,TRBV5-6,TGTGCCAGCAGCTTGGCCTCTGGAGGATCGAACTATGGCTACACCTTC,CASSLASGGSNYGYTF
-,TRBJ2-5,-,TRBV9,TGTGCCAGCAGCACCTACCTGTACCAAGAGACCCAGTACTTC,CASSTYLYQETQYF
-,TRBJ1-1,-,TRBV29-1,TGCAGCGTTGATGGGACTTTCTGGGGGGAGAACACTGAAGCTTTCTTT,CSVDGTFWGENTEAFF
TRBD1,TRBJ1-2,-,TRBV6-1,TGTGCCAGCAGTGAAAGTTCCCTTTACAGGGGACATAACTATGGCTACACCTTC,CASSESSLYRGHNYGYTF
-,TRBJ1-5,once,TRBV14,TGTGCCAGCAGCCAAATCCCCGTCTATAGCAATCAGCCCCAGCATTTT,CASSQIPVYSNQPQHF
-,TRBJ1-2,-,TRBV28,TGTGCCAGCAGTCCGATCGGGGAGAGCGGCTACACCTTC,CASSPIGESGYTF
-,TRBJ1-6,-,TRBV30,TGTGCCTGGAGTGTATTTGGGCTCCGCTATAATTCACCCCTCCACTTT,CAWSVFGLRYNSPLHF
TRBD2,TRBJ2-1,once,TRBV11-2,TGTGCCAGCAGCTTGACCGGGACTAGCGGGGGCGGCAATGAGCAGTTCTTC,CASSLTGTSGGGNEQFF
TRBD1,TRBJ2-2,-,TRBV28,TGTGCCAGCAGTCTACCGACAGGGTGGAATACCGGGGAGCTGTTTTTT,CASSLPTGWNTGELFF
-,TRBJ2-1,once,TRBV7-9,TGTGCCTTCGAACAGGGCAATGAGCAGTTCTTC,CAFEQGNEQFF